The sequence of this TCR beta chain was determined in a study of blood T cell repertoires in COVID-19 (TCRdb year 2020). Describing the broader study: Samples from collaborators originated in the United States, Italy and Spain and spanned both the acute and convalescent phases of COVID-19. Deeply sampled blood TCRbeta repertoires from subjects exposed to, actively infected with, or recovered from COVID-19 were included in the dataset. The material from the prospective study consisted of cDNA or gDNA derived from T cells, B-cell-depleted T cells, or PBMCs. The samples were drawn from the first 160 participants of the ongoing ImmuneRACE study and from over 950 subjects provided by 6 global collaborators. The repertoires were released in a freely available public database meant as a resource for research on the immune response to SARS-CoV-2. Where available, HLA class I and class II types were obtained from metadata supplied by the sample provider rather than from assay-based typing. Sample metadata almost always included a de-identified subject ID, COVID-19 status, age in years and sex. Results and caveats for the whole study, not just this receptor: The quantity of clinical and demographic metadata differed by source and by participant and was supplied without curation.

Whole blood was collected in K2EDTA tubes by collaborating institutions according to the institutions' own protocols. For TCRbeta analysis, collaborator samples were shipped as frozen whole blood, as isolated PBMCs, or as DNA extracted from either sample type. The CDR3 covers 16 residues, taking in both the cysteine and the phenylalanine. Only the CDR3 DNA stays, 48 bases, in frame from base 1. Here V drops 6 bases and J drops 12 bases, and the junction holds 18 bases not matched to any gene. CDR1 and CDR2 are drawn from the germline V gene: MDHEN, SYDVKM. Comment on this clone: Its antigen remains unidentified. The input lacks base qualities; no much larger clone sits a single base away.

TCRbeta CDR3 regions were amplified from genomic DNA using the immunoSEQ Assay, a bias-controlled multiplex PCR. The paper's data handling went like this. Nucleated cell counts per sample were estimated from amplification of reference gene primers within the assay. Sequence reads were collapsed and filtered to measure the absolute abundance of every unique TCRbeta CDR3 rearrangement. For each sample, productive Simpson clonality was calculated by taking the square root of Simpson's diversity index across productive rearrangements. TCRdb re-hosts the immuneACCESS table, in-frame sequences only. Its copies lack some clones; in the studies checked, an unresolved V gene accounts for under half of them, and the cause for the rest is not known. For V, J and clone size, that table is used; D and trimming come from the DNA. The table for this sample lists 76,000 or so clones; 86% of them were counted only once. The ten most abundant clones make up roughly 15% of the sample.

The TCR sequence derives from a man older than 75 in a cohort sampled during active COVID-19. Source material: peripheral blood. The sequence is built from TRBV28 and TRBJ1-4, and TRBD1 matches 8 of the central bases. The DNA sequence is TGTGCCAGCAGGACGACAGGGGACGCAAGAAATGGAGAACTGTTTTTT. This gives the protein CASRTTGDARNGELFF.